This T cell receptor (beta chain) was recovered during a study of beta chain features in type 1 diabetes. Points from the study as a whole: The study found moderately but significantly shorter TCRB CDR3s in all four CD4+ subsets of Type 1 diabetes patients.

The authors reverse transcribed all of the isolated RNA, so sequencing captured expressed TCRB transcripts. Generated by immunoSEQ multiplex PCR, the TCRdb table keeps only in-frame clones and is missing some. Here the sample spans about 650,000 clones, roughly 12% being singletons. Purity exceeding 98% was reached by all sorted populations. With 4 bases clipped from V and 0 bases from J, the junction kept 17 bases outside the gene matches. Germline values: CDR1 KGHSH, CDR2 LQKENI. The CDR3 totals 20 residues. A note on this clone: No antigen is known for it.

The gene calls are TRBV18 and TRBJ1-2, with 10 bases that match TRBD1. The TCR originated in a man under 40 with type 1 diabetes. Specimen: naive CD4+ T cells from blood. The CDR3, as DNA: TGTGCCAGCTCACAGTCCATGACAGGGGGCGAGGACAGAGCTAACTATGGCTACACCTTC. Protein sequence: CASSQSMTGGEDRANYGYTF.